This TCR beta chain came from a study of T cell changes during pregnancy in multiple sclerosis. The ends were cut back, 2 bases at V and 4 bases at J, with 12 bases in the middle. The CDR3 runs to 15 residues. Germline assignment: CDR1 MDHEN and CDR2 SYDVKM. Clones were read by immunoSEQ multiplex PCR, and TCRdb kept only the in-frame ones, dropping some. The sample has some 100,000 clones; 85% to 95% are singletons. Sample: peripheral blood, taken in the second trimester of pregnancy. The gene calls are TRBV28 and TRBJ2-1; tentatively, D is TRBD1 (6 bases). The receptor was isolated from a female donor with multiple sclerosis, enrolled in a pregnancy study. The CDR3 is CASSLPYGTYNEQFF. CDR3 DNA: TGTGCCAGCAGTTTACCCTACGGGACATACAATGAGCAGTTCTTC.